Each of the 3 T cell receptor beta chains below was sequenced from the same sample in a study of molecular identifiers for immune sequencing clone quantification. TCRdb re-called the PCR reads through MiXCR, storing one row per CDR3 protein. Found here are hundreds of thousands of distinct CDR3 sequences, approximately 24% of them singletons; the top ten hold around 0.78%. Sequencing was done on a sample of naive CD8+ T cells from blood, with Jurkat cell RNA spiked in. Subset of the sample: FACS-sorted CD8+CD4-CCR7+CD45RA+ naive T cells. Receptor source: a human donor in good health. Some libraries in this study had Jurkat cell RNA spiked in.

This chain joins TRBV12-3 or TRBV12-4 and TRBJ1-1; 7 nucleotides match TRBD1. The CDR3 covers 13 residues. V gave up 5 bases and J gave up 4 bases; unmatched junction bases: 4. CDR3 coding DNA: TGTGCCAGCAGTCCATACAGGGGCACTGAAGCTTTCTTT. This encodes CASSPYRGTEAFF.

This clonotype was observed at least ten times. The rearrangement joins TRBV20-1 to TRBJ2-3; 8 bases line up with TRBD2. The junction had 11 bases not matched to a gene; V was cut back by 6 bases and J by 0 bases. CDR1 and CDR2 from the germline V gene are DFQATT and SNEGSKA (reference sequence). This CDR3 comprises 16 residues. The CDR3 is CSATPSLAASTDTQYF. The CDR3 bases are TGCAGTGCCACCCCCTCACTAGCGGCTAGCACAGATACGCAGTATTTT.

The chain combines TRBV27 with TRBJ2-3; 7 bases fit TRBD2. The CDR3 is 16 amino acids. After removal of 6 bases from V and 2 bases from J, the junction contained 11 bases not matched to a gene. Germline loops: CDR1 MNHEY, CDR2 SMNVEV (reference sequence). CDR3 nucleotides: TGTGCCAGCAGCAATCGGGGACTACTATCCACAGATACGCAGTATTTT. Translation gives CASSNRGLLSTDTQYF.